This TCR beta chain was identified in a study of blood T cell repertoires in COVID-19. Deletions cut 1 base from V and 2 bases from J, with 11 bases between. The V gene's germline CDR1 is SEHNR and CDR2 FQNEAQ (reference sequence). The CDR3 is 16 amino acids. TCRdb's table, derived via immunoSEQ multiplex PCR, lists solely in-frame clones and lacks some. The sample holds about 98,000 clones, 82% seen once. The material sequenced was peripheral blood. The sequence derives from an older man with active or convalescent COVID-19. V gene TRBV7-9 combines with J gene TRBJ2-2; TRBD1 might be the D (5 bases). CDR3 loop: CASSLEGVPNTGELFF. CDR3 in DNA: TGTGCCAGCAGCTTAGAAGGGGTCCCAAACACCGGGGAGCTGTTTTTT.